Sequencing of this T cell receptor (beta chain) was carried out in a study of PD-L1 blockade in urothelial cancer. Sequenced by immunoSEQ multiplex PCR; TCRdb stores in-frame clones only, minus some. The sample yields around 120,000 clones, about 85% seen once. It was locally advanced or metastatic urothelial carcinoma that patients had. V lost 10 bases to trimming and J lost 5 bases, with 14 bases between them. The CDR3 covers 12 residues. Germline V CDR1 and CDR2: LNHDA, SQIVND (reference sequence). Sequencing used PBMCs, obtained around atezolizumab (anti-PD-L1) treatment. This TCR was sampled from a man aged 50-60 years with urothelial cancer. The chain links TRBV19 to TRBJ1-2; D unclear. The CDR3 loop reads CATSGVRYGYTF. CDR3 bases: TGTGCCACTAGCGGGGTGAGGTATGGCTACACCTTC.